Sequencing of this TCR beta chain was carried out in a study of T cells in Graves' hyperthyroidism and ophthalmopathy. Uncontrolled infection, other autoimmune disease, pregnancy or lactation excluded patients. TCR beta CDR3 region amplification was performed from RNA transcripts. HTBI primers were the set used in a first-round RT-PCR of the TCR CDR3. MiXCR was run by TCRdb on the multiplex PCR reads, yielding one entry per CDR3 protein. This sample has under 350,000 distinct CDR3 sequences; 20% to 25% occur once, and the top ten carry about a quarter. V trimming: 5 bases; J trimming: 6 bases; junction bases outside the gene matches: 13. This CDR3 region has 15 residues. In germline, CDR1 is SEHNR, CDR2 FQNEAQ (reference sequence).

The source of this sequence is a middle-aged man with Graves' hyperthyroidism that later progressed to Graves' ophthalmopathy. The chain is built from TRBV7-9 and TRBJ2-7; 7 bases agree with TRBD1. Sequenced sample: blood. The CDR3 protein is CASSRGQKTLAEQYF. CDR3 nucleotides: TGTGCCAGCAGCCGGGGACAGAAGACCCTTGCCGAGCAGTACTTC.